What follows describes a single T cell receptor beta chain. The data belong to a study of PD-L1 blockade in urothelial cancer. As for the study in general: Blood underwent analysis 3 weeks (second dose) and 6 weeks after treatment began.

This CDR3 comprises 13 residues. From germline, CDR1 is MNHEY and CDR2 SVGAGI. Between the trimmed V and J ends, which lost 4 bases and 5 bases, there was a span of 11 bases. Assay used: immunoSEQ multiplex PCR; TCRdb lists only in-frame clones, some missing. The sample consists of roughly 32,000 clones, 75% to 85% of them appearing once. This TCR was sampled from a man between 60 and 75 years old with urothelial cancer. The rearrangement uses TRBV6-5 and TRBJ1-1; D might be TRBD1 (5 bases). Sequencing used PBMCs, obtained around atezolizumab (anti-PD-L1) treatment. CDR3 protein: CASSSNGGTEAFF. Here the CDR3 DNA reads TGTGCCAGCAGTTCTAACGGGGGGACTGAAGCTTTCTTT.